The clone carrying this T cell receptor (beta chain) was counted only a few times. Tagging with unique molecular identifiers was applied to individual cDNA molecules. TCRdb reprocessed the 5' RACE reads with MiXCR, giving one entry per CDR3 protein. The repertoire holds some 31,000 distinct CDR3 sequences, with about 5.7% as singletons. The data belong to a study of early T cells in non-severe SARS-CoV-2 infection. Study context: Chains were unpaired, as sequencing was done on bulk RNA from unsorted whole blood.

Sequenced sample: whole blood. The receptor comes from an adult who was a healthcare worker with PCR-confirmed SARS-CoV-2 infection or an uninfected control (not recorded which).

CDR3 bases: TGTGCCAGCAGCCAAGAACTGACTTTCTACAATGAGCAGTTCTTC. Its translation: CASSQELTFYNEQFF. The gene calls are TRBV4-2 and TRBJ2-1; D unresolved. The germline V gene encodes CDR1 LGHNA and CDR2 YNFKEQ. This CDR3 is 15 amino acids long. The V end lost 0 bases, the J end lost 3 bases, and 9 bases lay between the germline ends.